The clone carrying this T cell receptor beta chain was observed a handful of times. No antigen is known for it. Total RNA was extracted at no less than 6 micrograms per sample. V lost 1 base, J lost 8 bases, and 18 bases lay in between. The CDR3 totals 15 residues. From germline, CDR1 is SQVTM and CDR2 ANQGSEA. This specimen comes from a study of blood T cells in healthy people across ages. Study-wide results and caveats: Unsorted PBMC material precluded a definitive naive versus antigen-experienced comparison. Greater diversity and more naive CD4+ cells were seen in long-lived donors than in aged donors.

Through a sample-barcoded 5' primer and a J-beta primer mix, a second PCR was run for roughly 6 to 11 cycles. Any given sample supplied a minimum of 2.5 million CDR3-containing paired-end reads. TCRdb reprocessed the 5' RACE reads with MiXCR, giving one entry per CDR3 protein. The repertoire includes 890,000 or so distinct CDR3 sequences, approximately 59% of them detected once, and approximately 30% sits in the top ten. The chain is built from TRBV29-1 and TRBJ2-1; TRBD2 is a possible D gene (7 bases). Material: blood. The receptor was derived from a young man in good health. The CDR3 protein is CSVEVEGGFRYEQFF. CDR3 in DNA: TGCAGCGTTGAAGTGGAGGGGGGGTTTAGGTATGAGCAGTTCTTC.